One sample yielded the 8 T cell receptor beta chains listed below, sequenced in a study of PD-1 blockade in classical Hodgkin lymphoma. Relapse after autologous stem cell transplantation occurred in every patient, and brentuximab vedotin exposure varied. Data came from immunoSEQ multiplex PCR; TCRdb stores just in-frame clones and leaves some out. The sample includes roughly 40,000 clones, about 87% seen only once; the top ten take roughly 10%. This sample comprised peripheral blood mononuclear cells (PBMCs), obtained at baseline. These TCRs come from a human donor with classical Hodgkin lymphoma.

In DNA form, the CDR3 reads TGTGCCAGCAGTACAGGGAACACTGAAGCTTTCTTT. Translation: CASSTGNTEAFF. V and J are TRBV25-1 and TRBJ1-1, with TRBD1 as a possible D gene (5 bases). The CDR3 spans 12 residues. Trimming took 5 bases from V and 1 from J, leaving 5 bases between them. Germline CDR1 is MGHDK and CDR2 is SYGVNS.

This clone was found once. This sequence joins TRBV11-2 and TRBJ2-7; D is uncertain. Germline CDR1 and CDR2: SGHAT and FQNNGV. The CDR3 covers 11 residues. Trimming removed 6 bases from V and 2 bases from J, with 5 bases in between. The CDR3 DNA sequence: TGTGCCAGCAGTTTAACCTACGAGCAGTACTTC. It yields the protein CASSLTYEQYF.

The chain uses TRBV5-1 and TRBJ2-3; TRBD2 matches 10 bases. The CDR3 extends over 14 amino acids. V was pared by 4 bases and J by 8 bases, with 7 bases of the junction left unmatched. Per the germline V gene, CDR1 is SGHRS and CDR2 is YFSETQ. The chain's CDR3 is CASSEGTSEGTQYF. The DNA of the CDR3 is TGCGCCAGCAGCGAGGGGACTAGCGAGGGTACGCAGTATTTT.

V usage is TRBV7-9 and J usage is TRBJ1-2; D is uncertain. Deletions cut 5 bases from V and 4 bases from J, with 11 bases between. The V gene's germline CDR1 is SEHNR and CDR2 FQNEAQ (reference sequence). The length of the CDR3 is 13 residues. CDR3 nucleotides: TGTGCCAGCAGCCCGGGTAGCGCCTATGGCTACACCTTC. Residues: CASSPGSAYGYTF. Supplemented by reference TRBV7-9 and TRBJ1-2, the full variable domain reads DTGVSQNPRHKITKRGQNVTFRCDPISEHNRLYWYRQTLGQGPEFLTYFQNEAQLEKSRLLSDRFSAERPKGSFSTLEIQRTEQGDSAMYLCASSPGSAYGYTFGSGTRLTVV.

The rearrangement links TRBV11-3 to TRBJ2-1; D is unresolved. The germline V gene has CDR1 SGHNT and CDR2 YENEEA. Trimming pared 0 bases from V and 0 bases from J, leaving 6 bases between. CDR3 length: 15 residues. The CDR3 DNA reads TGTGCCAGCAGCTTAGAGAGCGACTCCTACAATGAGCAGTTCTTC. It translates to CASSLESDSYNEQFF.

V usage is TRBV7-9 and J usage is TRBJ2-5, with 9 bases fitting TRBD2. The CDR3 spans 17 residues. Germline V gene data show CDR1 as SEHNR and CDR2 as FQNEAQ (reference sequence). V shed 1 base, J shed 6 bases, and the junction held 12 bases outside the gene matches. CDR3 bases: TGTGCCAGCAGCTTAGAAGGGCTAGCGGGAATTGTAAAGACCCAGTACTTC. Encoded protein: CASSLEGLAGIVKTQYF.

The chain employs TRBV27 and TRBJ2-5; TRBD2 agrees at 7 bases. This CDR3 comprises 15 residues. Per germline, CDR1 MNHEY and CDR2 SMNVEV (reference sequence). Germline trimming cut 5 bases from V and 5 bases from J; bases unmatched to any gene: 11. The CDR3 region is CASSTRTMGGETQYF. DNA of the CDR3: TGTGCCAGCAGTACTCGGACGATGGGGGGGGAGACCCAGTACTTC.

J is TRBJ1-2 and V is TRBV29-1; possibly TRBD1 for D (6 bases). Trimming took 4 bases from V and 6 from J, leaving 21 bases between them. The germline V gene encodes CDR1 SQVTM and CDR2 ANQGSEA. This CDR3 has 15 residues. Here the CDR3 reads CSVGIRDRTHHGYTF. CDR3 coding DNA: TGCAGCGTTGGAATTCGAGACAGGACCCATCATGGCTACACCTTC. The full variable domain, completed using reference TRBV29-1 and TRBJ1-2, is SAVISQKPSRDICQRGTSLTIQCQVDSQVTMMFWYRQQPGQSLTLIATANQGSEATYESGFVIDKFPISRPNLTFSTLTVSNMSPEDSSIYLCSVGIRDRTHHGYTFGSGTRLTVV.